Presented here are 17 T cell receptor beta chains from one specimen sequenced in a study of blood T cells in healthy people across ages. For the second PCR, which ran for 7 to 11 cycles, a sample-barcoded 5' primer and a J-beta primer mix were used. TCRdb re-derived calls from the 5' RACE reads in MiXCR, one entry per CDR3 protein. This sample has almost 550,000 distinct CDR3 sequences, with 24% found just once. Another study also made use of these data, one on T cells of mothers and their children.

Specimen: blood. The source is a boy aged 5-17 years in good health.

This clonotype appeared a few times. The genes are TRBV7-2 and TRBJ2-3, with 13 bases lining up with TRBD2. J was trimmed by 3 bases and V by 5 bases; bases with no gene match: 5. The CDR3 loop spans 16 amino acids. CDR1 and CDR2 (germline): SGHTA, FQGNSA. The CDR3 reads CASSIGGLAGTDTQYF. CDR3 nucleotides: TGTGCCAGCAGCATCGGGGGACTAGCGGGAACAGATACGCAGTATTTT.

This clonotype occurred a few times. The genes are TRBV19 and TRBJ2-5, with D perhaps TRBD2 (5 bases). CDR1 and CDR2 from the germline V gene are LNHDA and SQIVND (reference sequence). Trimming took off 5 bases at V and 7 bases at J, with 14 bases between the two ends. The CDR3 runs 13 residues. The CDR3 sequence is CASSRGSASTQYF. CDR3 DNA sequence: TGTGCCAGTAGTCGGGGATCCGCGTCGACCCAGTACTTC.

Only a few counts were recorded for this clonotype. The genes are TRBV7-9 and TRBJ2-7; D perhaps matches TRBD1 (6 bases). The CDR3 contains 13 residues. CDR1 is SEHNR and CDR2 is FQNEAQ in the germline V gene (reference sequence). V was trimmed by 1 base and J by 7 bases, leaving 11 bases between them. In DNA form, the CDR3 reads TGTGCCAGCAGCTTAGGGGGGCTGGGTGAGCAGTACTTC. Its translation is CASSLGGLGEQYF.

V and J are TRBV6-2 or TRBV6-3 and TRBJ2-5, with TRBD2 identical over 8 bases. After removal of 11 bases from V and 4 bases from J, the junction contained 15 bases not matched to a gene. The CDR3 is 15 amino acids. From germline, CDR1 is MNHEY and CDR2 SVGEGT. CDR3: CAPASGGYQVETQYF. The DNA for the CDR3 is TGTGCCCCCGCGAGCGGGGGCTACCAGGTAGAGACCCAGTACTTC.

This clonotype came up a few times. The chain couples TRBV7-3 to TRBJ2-1, with TRBD1 matching 9 bases. Germline lookup yields CDR1 SGHTA and CDR2 FQGTGA. V was pared by 5 bases and J by 1 base, with 3 bases of the junction left unmatched. The CDR3 runs to 15 residues. In DNA, the CDR3 is TGTGCCAGCAGCATGGACAGGGGATCCTACAATGAGCAGTTCTTC. Translation gives CASSMDRGSYNEQFF.

The J gene is TRBJ2-5, the V gene TRBV4-2; D is unresolved. V was clipped by 1 base and J by 5 bases, with 11 bases between them. Germline-derived CDR1 and CDR2 are LGHNA and YNFKEQ. The CDR3 is 14 amino acids. This CDR3 is CASSQVAEGETQYF. The CDR3 coding sequence is TGTGCCAGCAGCCAAGTTGCGGAAGGGGAGACCCAGTACTTC.

V is TRBV2 and J is TRBJ2-6, with TRBD1 matching over 7 bases. V dropped 9 bases and J dropped 0; count of bases not matched to a gene: 11. The CDR3 loop spans 17 amino acids. Germline V gives CDR1 SNHLY, CDR2 FYNNEI. The CDR3 loop reads CASLLRDRNSGANVLTF. The CDR3 coding sequence is TGTGCCAGTCTCTTACGGGACAGAAACTCTGGGGCCAACGTCCTGACTTTC.

The V call is TRBV4-3, the J call TRBJ2-2; TRBD2 matches 8 bases. The CDR3 is 18 residues long. Trimming cost V 0 bases and J 2 bases; bases outside gene matches: 8. CDR1 LGHNA and CDR2 YSLEER come from the germline V gene. CDR3 nucleotide sequence: TGCGCCAGCAGCCAAGATCGCTCAGCGGGGGCCAACACCGGGGAGCTGTTTTTT. Translation: CASSQDRSAGANTGELFF.

The chain links TRBV3-1 to TRBJ2-1; possibly TRBD2 for D (5 bases). Germline CDR1 reads LGHDT; CDR2 reads YNNKEL (reference sequence). The CDR3 length is 14 residues. Trimming stripped 6 bases from V and 5 bases from J, with 14 bases between. The CDR3 spells CASSPPRTHNEQFF. The CDR3 region has the DNA TGTGCCAGCAGTCCCCCGAGGACTCACAATGAGCAGTTCTTC.

This clonotype was recorded a few times. The rearrangement joins TRBV10-3 to TRBJ2-3; D not certain. Germline CDR1 ENHRY, CDR2 SYGVKD. V dropped 3 bases and J dropped 6 bases, with 4 bases sitting between them. The CDR3 contains 11 residues. As DNA, the CDR3 is TGTGCCATCAGTGAATTGGATACGCAGTATTTT. Protein product: CAISELDTQYF.

This clonotype was seen at least ten times. The rearrangement joins TRBV12-3 or TRBV12-4 to TRBJ2-2, with D unresolved. This CDR3 spans 11 amino acids. V was trimmed by 7 bases and J by 5 bases, leaving 5 bases between them. The CDR3 DNA reads TGTGCCAGCACCGGTACCGGGGAGCTGTTTTTT. Protein product: CASTGTGELFF.

This clonotype was observed a few times. The genes are TRBV20-1 and TRBJ2-5, with 7 bases lining up with TRBD2. V gave up 5 bases and J gave up 3 bases; unmatched junction bases: 9. This CDR3 is built from 14 residues. The germline V gene has CDR1 DFQATT and CDR2 SNEGSKA (reference sequence). In DNA form, the CDR3 reads TGCAGTGCTGTGGGGCGGGGAGGGGAAGAGACCCAGTACTTC. It translates to CSAVGRGGEETQYF.

This clonotype was counted a few times. The chain joins TRBV14 to TRBJ2-1; D uncertain. With 0 bases removed from V and 1 base from J, the gap between germline ends came to 10 bases. The CDR3 contains 16 residues. Germline assignment: CDR1 SGHDN and CDR2 FVKESK. The CDR3 spells CASSQEELGSYNEQFF. In DNA, the CDR3 is TGTGCCAGCAGCCAAGAAGAGCTAGGATCCTACAATGAGCAGTTCTTC.

The chain is built from TRBV3-1 and TRBJ2-3; TRBD2 is a possible D gene (6 bases). Trimming cost V 6 bases and J 5 bases, with 15 bases left between them. Germline V CDR1 and CDR2: LGHDT, YNNKEL (reference sequence). The CDR3 consists of 14 residues. CDR3 region: CASSRGPGGDTQYF. Here the CDR3 DNA reads TGTGCCAGCAGTCGAGGCCCCGGGGGAGATACGCAGTATTTT.

The genes are TRBV29-1 and TRBJ1-5; 12 positions agree with TRBD1. The V gene's germline CDR1 is SQVTM and CDR2 ANQGSEA. This CDR3 has 15 amino acids. With 6 bases clipped from V and 3 bases from J, the junction kept 6 bases outside the gene matches. The CDR3 DNA sequence: TGCAGCGTAGCCCGGGACAGGGGGCCCAATCAGCCCCAGCATTTT. Its translation: CSVARDRGPNQPQHF. Complete variable domain (other parts from reference TRBV29-1 and TRBJ1-5): SAVISQKPSRDICQRGTSLTIQCQVDSQVTMMFWYRQQPGQSLTLIATANQGSEATYESGFVIDKFPISRPNLTFSTLTVSNMSPEDSSIYLCSVARDRGPNQPQHFGDGTRLSIL.

The V call is TRBV5-1, the J call TRBJ2-7; 8 nucleotides align to TRBD2. Germline loops: CDR1 SGHRS, CDR2 YFSETQ. V lost 6 bases to trimming and J lost 0 bases; unmatched junction nucleotides: 5. This CDR3 has 14 amino acids. This CDR3 reads CASKGTRSSYEQYF. The CDR3 DNA reads TGCGCCAGCAAAGGGACTAGGAGCTCCTACGAGCAGTACTTC.

This clonotype was counted ten times or more. The V call is TRBV6-2 or TRBV6-3, the J call TRBJ2-5; 7 positions match TRBD1. The CDR3 contains 16 residues. J lost 0 bases, V lost 6 bases, and 10 bases had no gene match. CDR1 and CDR2 from the germline V gene are MNHEY and SVGEGT. CDR3 protein: CASRKPGQRYQETQYF. CDR3 bases: TGTGCCAGCAGAAAACCGGGACAGAGGTACCAAGAGACCCAGTACTTC.